This T cell receptor (beta chain) is from a study of vaccination effects on CD4 cells after COVID-19. Peptide-pool stimulation followed by sequencing identified expanded antigen-specific CD4+ clonotypes in the ViraFEST assay. Isolation of CD4+ T cells took place after 10 days of culture. Recipients of the vaccine had no prior SARS-CoV-2 infection and negative nucleocapsid antibodies. Notes on this clone: Its antigen remains unidentified.

V lost 5 bases, J lost 5 bases, and 12 bases lay in between. The germline gives CDR1 SEHNR, CDR2 FQNEAQ (reference sequence). The CDR3 has 13 amino acids. The table came from immunoSEQ multiplex PCR; TCRdb's copy has only in-frame clones and leaves some out. The sample has about 68,000 clones; 75% to 90% are singletons. This receptor was taken from a human donor who received a COVID-19 vaccine. The source was CD4+ T cells from PBMCs cultured with SARS-CoV-2 spike peptides, collected before COVID-19 vaccination. The chain couples TRBV7-9 to TRBJ1-2, with TRBD1 as a possible D gene (6 bases). This chain's CDR3 is CASSPEGGYGYTF. The CDR3, as DNA: TGTGCCAGCAGCCCCGAGGGGGGTTATGGCTACACCTTC.